This T cell receptor (beta chain) was sequenced for a study of cytomegalovirus exposure and HLA in healthy donors. The study's findings and limits: Later analysis indicated greater clonal expansion among HLA-associated TCR beta chains than among equally common other chains. In a later analysis, specific HLA alleles were associated with under 20,000 TCR beta sequences at a 0.05 false discovery rate. By a later analysis, the bulk of CMV-associated TCR beta chains appeared HLA-restricted.

As concerns this clone: As yet, its antigen is unknown.

Per the germline V gene, CDR1 is SGHAT and CDR2 is FQNNGV. The CDR3 runs to 14 residues. The V and J ends lost 1 base and 8 bases, in that order; junction bases with no gene match: 5. Both 60 Vbeta primers and 13 Jbeta primers went into the PCR. TCRdb keeps only in-frame clones here, not all; method: immunoSEQ multiplex PCR. The sample holds about 170,000 clones, 65% to 80% seen once. The sample was PBMCs. This TCR came from a female donor in good health and CMV-seronegative. The chain combines TRBV11-2 with TRBJ1-2, with 9 bases fitting TRBD1. The CDR3 loop is CASSLAGTGKGYTF. CDR3 in DNA: TGTGCCAGCAGCTTAGCCGGGACAGGGAAAGGCTACACCTTC.